Following are 11 T cell receptor beta chains from one sample sequenced in a study of human T cells and chemical hapten exposure. The time point here: pre-sensitization, week 0. Treatment defined: therapeutic diphenylcyclopropenone sensitization with weekly scalp DPC. MiXCR was run by TCRdb on the RACE reads, yielding one entry per CDR3 protein. The sample holds 40,000 or so distinct CDR3 sequences; over 9.5% are singletons and the top ten take approximately 6.2%. This material consisted of whole blood, taken in connection with sensitization to the hapten diphenylcyclopropenone (DPC). Receptors were obtained from a man aged 25 to 40 with alopecia areata. Some clones in this sample may be carry-over from other donors' samples.

This clonotype has ten or more counts. The V call is TRBV7-2, the J call TRBJ2-5; 10 bases fit TRBD1. Germline trimming cut 0 bases from V and 5 bases from J; bases unmatched to any gene: 6. The CDR3 runs to 16 residues. Germline CDR1 is SGHTA and CDR2 is FQGNSA. The chain's CDR3 is CASSLAVDRGLETQYF. The CDR3 nucleotides read TGTGCCAGCAGCTTAGCCGTCGACAGGGGGCTGGAGACCCAGTACTTC. The complete variable domain, with remaining parts taken from reference TRBV7-2 and TRBJ2-5, reads GAGVSQSPSNKVTEKGKDVELRCDPISGHTALYWYRQSLGQGLEFLIYFQGNSAPDKSGLPSDRFSAERTGGSVSTLTIQRTQQEDSAVYLCASSLAVDRGLETQYFGPGTRLLVL.

The rearrangement joins TRBV16 to TRBJ1-2; D not certain. CDR1 is KGHSY, CDR2 FQNENV, per germline. The CDR3 runs 13 residues. V lost 4 bases and J lost 0, with 6 bases in between. CDR3 coding DNA: TGTGCCAGCAGCCTTAAAGCTAACTATGGCTACACCTTC. Amino acids: CASSLKANYGYTF.

In its sample, this clonotype was seen a few times. This rearrangement joins TRBV28 to TRBJ2-3; the D gene is possibly TRBD2 (6 bases). V dropped 7 bases and J dropped 3 bases, with 14 bases sitting between them. Germline values: CDR1 MDHEN, CDR2 SYDVKM. The CDR3 extends over 14 amino acids. The DNA for the CDR3 is TGTGCCAGCAAGGGCGGGACGGGGACAGATACGCAGTATTTT. Residues: CASKGGTGTDTQYF. The entire variable domain, with the rest obtained from reference TRBV28 and TRBJ2-3, is as follows: DVKVTQSSRYLVKRTGEKVFLECVQDMDHENMFWYRQDPGLGLRLIYFSYDVKMKEKGDIPEGYSVSREKKERFSLILESASTNQTSMYLCASKGGTGTDTQYFGPGTRLTVL.

At least ten counts were recorded for this clonotype. The rearrangement joins TRBV4-2 to TRBJ1-1; possible D gene TRBD1, 5 bases. The CDR3 has 14 residues. Germline loops: CDR1 LGHNA, CDR2 YNFKEQ. Between the trimmed V and J ends, which lost 0 bases and 9 bases, there was a span of 14 bases. The CDR3 spells CASSQDQGISQAFF. In nucleotides, the CDR3 is TGTGCCAGCAGCCAAGATCAGGGAATAAGTCAAGCTTTCTTT.

This clonotype was observed at least ten times. This chain joins TRBV12-3 or TRBV12-4 and TRBJ2-1; TRBD1 matches 10 bases. The CDR3 sequence is 16 residues long. V dropped 7 bases and J dropped 8; count of bases not matched to a gene: 14. In nucleotides, the CDR3 is TGTGCCAGCACCTTGACCGGGACAGGGGTGAGAGATGAGCAGTTCTTC. This translates into CASTLTGTGVRDEQFF.

The sample holds a few counts of this clonotype. The rearrangement joins TRBV29-1 to TRBJ2-7; possibly TRBD1 for D (5 bases). Trimming took 4 bases from V and 5 from J, leaving 15 bases between them. This CDR3 is 13 amino acids long. Germline V CDR1 and CDR2: SQVTM, ANQGSEA. CDR3 loop: CSVVAGWVDEQYV. The CDR3 region has the DNA TGCAGCGTTGTAGCAGGGTGGGTCGACGAGCAGTACGTC.

The chain employs TRBV4-1 and TRBJ2-2; no clear D gene. Germline-derived CDR1 and CDR2 are MGHRA and YSYEKL. Trimming removed 5 bases from V and 1 base from J, with 14 bases in between. This CDR3 is 16 amino acids long. In DNA, the CDR3 is TGCGCCAGCAGCTTTAGAGTGGCAGGGAACACCGGGGAGCTGTTTTTT. Protein product: CASSFRVAGNTGELFF.

The sample holds many counts of this clonotype. CDR3 protein: CASSAGDRGRIRGNTIYF. CDR3 coding DNA: TGTGCCAGCAGCGCAGGTGACAGGGGGCGCATTAGAGGAAACACCATATATTTT. V is TRBV9 and J is TRBJ1-3; 10 bases map to TRBD1. The CDR3 has 18 amino acids. The J segment lost 4 bases and the V segment lost 3 bases, leaving 13 bases of the junction unmatched. Germline V gives CDR1 SGDLS, CDR2 YYNGEE.

The sample holds a few counts of this clonotype. This chain uses TRBV6-2 or TRBV6-3 with TRBJ1-3; the D gene is possibly TRBD1 (6 bases). The ends were cut back, 6 bases at V and 0 bases at J, with 15 bases in the middle. This CDR3 contains 16 residues. Germline CDR1 is MNHEY and CDR2 is SVGEGT. The CDR3 spells CASSEGTPNSGNTIYF. The CDR3 DNA reads as TGTGCCAGCAGCGAGGGGACACCCAACTCTGGAAACACCATATATTTT.

V usage is TRBV4-2 and J usage is TRBJ2-5; 8 nucleotides match TRBD2. In germline, CDR1 is LGHNA, CDR2 YNFKEQ. V lost 0 bases, J lost 2 bases, and 11 bases stayed unmatched. The CDR3 contains 18 residues. The CDR3 is CASSQDYRAAGVQETQYF. Here the CDR3 DNA reads TGTGCCAGCAGCCAAGACTACCGGGCAGCGGGAGTTCAAGAGACCCAGTACTTC.

The chain recombines TRBV9 with TRBJ2-5; TRBD2 agrees at 12 bases. The CDR3 sequence is 16 residues long. CDR1 is SGDLS and CDR2 is YYNGEE in the germline V gene. With V trimmed by 4 bases and J by 5 bases, 9 bases remained unmatched. The CDR3 DNA follows: TGTGCCAGCAGCCCCCGGGCTAGCGGGGGGGCCGAGACCCAGTACTTC. This gives the protein CASSPRASGGAETQYF.